These T cell receptor beta chains were read from a single sample in a study of blood T cells in healthy people across ages. TCRdb re-called the 5' RACE reads through MiXCR, storing one row per CDR3 protein. The data contain over 600,000 distinct CDR3 sequences, around 38% of them seen just once; the ten biggest clones take up about 32%. Sequencing input: blood. The receptors stem from a man of 80 years or more in good health. CDR3s include the opening cysteine and the closing phenylalanine or tryptophan. A D gene is named only where the DNA matches it firmly. The size entry is marked missing in some rows and otherwise reads once, few, many or a size class.

D,V,size,J,CDR3,DNA
TRBD1,TRBV2,few,TRBJ2-2,CASNGPGQGTGELFF,TGTGCCAGCAATGGGCCGGGACAGGGCACCGGGGAGCTGTTTTTT
-,TRBV14,-,TRBJ2-1,CASSQTYRRGEQFF,TGTGCCAGCAGCCAGACATACAGGAGGGGTGAGCAGTTCTTC
-,TRBV12-3/TRBV12-4,few,TRBJ2-3,CASSYDADTQYF,TGTGCCAGCAGTTATGACGCAGATACGCAGTATTTT
TRBD2,TRBV3-1,-,TRBJ2-5,CASSQSRSGGYETQYF,TGTGCCAGCAGCCAATCGAGAAGCGGGGGGTATGAGACCCAGTACTTC
TRBD1,TRBV20-1,-,TRBJ2-3,CSATTGTATSTDTQYF,TGCAGTGCTACCACCGGGACAGCTACTAGCACAGATACGCAGTATTTT
-,TRBV5-4,-,TRBJ2-1,CASSFSGPQENEQFF,TGTGCCAGCAGCTTCAGTGGGCCCCAGGAAAATGAGCAGTTCTTC
-,TRBV11-2,-,TRBJ2-3,CASSRGPGGTDTQYF,TGTGCCAGCAGCCGCGGTCCCGGGGGCACAGATACGCAGTATTTT
-,TRBV12-3/TRBV12-4,many,TRBJ2-7,CASSNSGTNAYEQYF,TGTGCCAGCAGCAATTCCGGGACAAACGCCTACGAGCAGTACTTC
TRBD2,TRBV11-3,-,TRBJ2-1,CASSPRGAGAYNEQFF,TGTGCCAGCAGCCCCAGAGGGGCGGGGGCCTACAATGAGCAGTTCTTC
-,TRBV14,-,TRBJ2-2,CASSQLRDSKLFF,TGTGCCAGCAGCCAGTTACGAGACAGTAAGCTGTTTTTT
-,TRBV20-1,few,TRBJ2-4,CSAREGGPGNIQYF,TGCAGTGCTAGAGAGGGGGGGCCCGGAAACATTCAGTACTTC